This TCR beta chain is drawn from a study of T-cell reconstitution after alpha-beta-depleted transplantation in children. Study-level findings and limits: The study traced high day-60 TCRbeta diversity in some patients to surviving recipient T cells and thymic progenitors. Several hundred expanded graft clones reportedly gave rise to the alpha-beta T cells present about two months after transplant. Newly made T cells mostly supplied T-cell counts and diversity one year after transplant.

Unique molecular identifiers were incorporated into the prepared TCRbeta library. Via MiXCR, TCRdb re-called the PCR reads, giving one row per CDR3 protein. The data hold some 300,000 distinct CDR3 sequences, with less than 9.5% observed a single time. V was trimmed by 4 bases and J by 4 bases, leaving 17 bases between them. CDR1 SGHDT and CDR2 YYEEEE come from the germline V gene. The CDR3 runs 15 residues. Of note for this clonotype: Its antigen remains unknown.

The TCR comes from a female patient between 2 and 15 years old who had a stem cell transplant for Fanconi anemia, so the T cells may come from the graft donor. This chain joins TRBV5-6 and TRBJ2-5, with D tentatively TRBD1 (5 bases). Sequences were derived from peripheral blood, sampled 360 days after TCRalphabeta/CD19-depleted stem cell transplant. CDR3 region: CASSIGVSATETQYF. The DNA for the CDR3 is TGTGCCAGCAGCATAGGGGTTTCTGCGACAGAGACCCAGTACTTC.